This TCR beta chain was captured by sequencing in a study of cytomegalovirus exposure and HLA in healthy donors. The overall study: Of 398 genotyped donors, roughly 86% clustered with self-reported Caucasian donors. Whole-study results and caveats: An apparent linkage of common viral pathogens to several of the most significant clusters emerged in a later analysis.

This CDR3 has 14 residues. Trimming left V 7 bases short and J 0 bases short, with 11 bases between. Per the germline V gene, CDR1 is MNHNS and CDR2 is SASEGT. In the PCR, 60 Vbeta and 13 Jbeta primers were used. Original processing notes: In a later analysis, of around 80 million unique beta chains, around 11 million appeared in at least two donors. Profiled with immunoSEQ multiplex PCR; TCRdb holds only in-frame clones, not every one. The V and J calls and the clone size are those of that table, but D and trimming were determined from the DNA. The listing contains tens of thousands of clones. To note about this clone: Antigen specificity is unknown.

The sequence derives from a woman aged 30 to 39 in good health and CMV-seronegative. This chain joins TRBV6-1 and TRBJ2-3, with D hard to call. The sequencing input was PBMCs. The DNA of the CDR3 is TGTGCCAGCAAGTTATACACAAGCACAGATACGCAGTATTTT. Protein sequence: CASKLYTSTDTQYF.